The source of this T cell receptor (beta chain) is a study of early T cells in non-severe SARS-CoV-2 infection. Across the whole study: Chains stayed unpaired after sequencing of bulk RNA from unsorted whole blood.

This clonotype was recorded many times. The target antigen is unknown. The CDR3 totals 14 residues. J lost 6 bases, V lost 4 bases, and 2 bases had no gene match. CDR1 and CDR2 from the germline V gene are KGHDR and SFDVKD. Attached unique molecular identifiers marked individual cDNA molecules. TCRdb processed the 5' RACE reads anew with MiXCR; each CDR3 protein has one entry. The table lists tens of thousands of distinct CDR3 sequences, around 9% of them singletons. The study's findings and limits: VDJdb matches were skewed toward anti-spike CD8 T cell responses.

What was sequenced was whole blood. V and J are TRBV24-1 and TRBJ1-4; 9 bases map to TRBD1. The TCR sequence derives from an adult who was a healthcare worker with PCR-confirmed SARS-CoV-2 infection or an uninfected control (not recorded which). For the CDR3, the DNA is TGTGCCACCAGTGACCGGACAGGGGATGAAAAACTGTTTTTT. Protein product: CATSDRTGDEKLFF.